The clone carrying this T cell receptor beta chain showed up many times. Its target is not known. The data derive from a study of early T cells in non-severe SARS-CoV-2 infection. Overall study findings and caveats: Private and CD4 specificities were missed by VDJdb matching, which favored anti-spike CD8 responses.

Unique molecular identifier tags were affixed to discrete cDNA molecules. TCRdb re-called the 5' RACE reads through MiXCR, storing one row per CDR3 protein. The table records about 61,000 distinct CDR3 sequences, roughly a tenth of them present only once. This sequence was found in an adult who was a healthcare worker with PCR-confirmed SARS-CoV-2 infection or an uninfected control (not recorded which). The material sequenced was whole blood.

In nucleotides, the CDR3 is TGCGCCAGCAGTGACCCCTACGAGCAGTACTTC. Translating it yields CASSDPYEQYF. This chain links TRBV10-2 with TRBJ2-7; no reliable D call. V lost 3 bases to trimming and J lost 2 bases, with 2 bases between them. CDR1 is WSHSY and CDR2 is SAAADI in the germline V gene. CDR3 size: 11 residues.